Shown below are 23 T cell receptor beta chains from a single sample sequenced in a study of OX40 agonist ivuxolimab in advanced cancers. Using immunoSEQ multiplex PCR, the repertoire was profiled, and TCRdb retains in-frame clones only, with some absent. Here the sample spans some 37,000 clones, more than 65% being singletons. The sequencing used CD4+ or CD8+ T cells sorted from blood, collected in a trial of the OX40 agonist ivuxolimab. These TCRs come from an adult with an advanced solid tumor such as melanoma, head and neck, liver or kidney cancer.

This clone was observed a single time. The chain couples TRBV30 to TRBJ2-5, with D uncertain. Deletions cut 1 base from V and 1 base from J, with 7 bases between. CDR3 length equals 13 residues. From germline, CDR1 is GTSNPN and CDR2 SVGIG (reference sequence). The DNA of the CDR3 is TGTGCCTGGAGTGGGGTTATCCAAGAGACCCAGTACTTC. Its translation is CAWSGVIQETQYF.

This clone was counted between two and nine times. The chain combines TRBV29-1 with TRBJ1-3; D not certain. This CDR3 spans 11 amino acids. V lost 0 bases and J lost 4, with 1 base in between. Germline assignment: CDR1 SQVTM and CDR2 ANQGSEA. CDR3 nucleotides: TGCAGCGTTGAAGAGGGAAACACCATATATTTT. Protein sequence: CSVEEGNTIYF.

The chain combines TRBV6-1 with TRBJ1-5; D unresolved. Germline V gene data show CDR1 as MNHNS and CDR2 as SASEGT. There are 15 residues in the CDR3. V was shortened by 9 bases and J by 1 base, with 16 bases between the two germline ends. The CDR3 region is CASTPSADSNQPQHF. DNA of the CDR3: TGTGCCAGTACCCCCTCGGCTGACAGCAATCAGCCCCAGCATTTT.

The chain links TRBV6-5 to TRBJ1-1, with D perhaps TRBD1 (5 bases). Germline loops: CDR1 MNHEY, CDR2 SVGAGI. The CDR3 contains 14 residues. The germline V and J ends were trimmed by 6 bases and 10 bases, with 21 bases remaining between them. CDR3 DNA: TGTGCCAGCAGCAAGGGGTCCCGGAACGCAGGAGCTTTCTTT. Its translation is CASSKGSRNAGAFF.

There are a few counts of this clone. The chain joins TRBV6-5 to TRBJ1-6, with 8 bases fitting TRBD1. CDR3 size: 14 residues. From germline, CDR1 is MNHEY and CDR2 SVGAGI. V trimming: 2 bases; J trimming: 13 bases; junction bases outside the gene matches: 7. DNA of the CDR3: TGTGCCAGCAGTTACAGGACAGGGAATACGCCCCTCCACTTT. Protein: CASSYRTGNTPLHF.

V gene TRBV19 combines with J gene TRBJ1-5, with 9 bases identical to TRBD1. CDR1 LNHDA and CDR2 SQIVND come from the germline V gene (reference sequence). CDR3 length: 15 amino acids. Losses at the gene ends were 4 bases for V and 6 bases for J; bases not matched to a gene: 7. The CDR3 region is CASSTRDRVTQPQHF. In DNA form, the CDR3 reads TGTGCCAGTAGTACGCGGGACAGGGTGACTCAGCCCCAGCATTTT.

V gene TRBV10-2 combines with J gene TRBJ2-1; D remains unclear. Looked up from germline, CDR1 is WSHSY and CDR2 is SAAADI. The ends were cut back, 7 bases at V and 6 bases at J, with 10 bases in the middle. This CDR3 is built from 12 residues. The CDR3 nucleotides are TGCGCCAGCAATGTCTGGCGCAATGAGCAGTTCTTC. As protein: CASNVWRNEQFF.

V usage is TRBV7-3 and J usage is TRBJ2-3; 9 positions agree with TRBD2. Germline-derived CDR1 and CDR2 are SGHTA and FQGTGA. Losses at the gene ends were 5 bases for V and 6 bases for J; bases not matched to a gene: 15. This CDR3 spans 17 amino acids. The CDR3 sequence: CASSLYPGASGVDTQYF. CDR3 bases: TGTGCCAGCAGCCTCTATCCCGGGGCTAGCGGGGTCGATACGCAGTATTTT.

The V call is TRBV29-1, the J call TRBJ2-4; TRBD1 aligns across 8 bases. V trimming: 4 bases; J trimming: 2 bases; junction bases outside the gene matches: 10. The germline gives CDR1 SQVTM, CDR2 ANQGSEA. The CDR3 has 16 amino acids. The CDR3 reads CSVGDFRGPSKNIQYF. In nucleotides, the CDR3 is TGCAGCGTTGGGGATTTCAGGGGGCCGTCCAAAAACATTCAGTACTTC.

This chain links TRBV15 with TRBJ1-6; 8 bases map to TRBD1. The CDR3 totals 15 residues. Germline CDR1 LNHNV, CDR2 YYDKDF (reference sequence). V lost 9 bases and J lost 7; bases outside the gene matches: 11. The CDR3 DNA reads as TGTGCCACTAGGGATAGAGGACAGGGAAATTCACCCCTCCACTTT. This encodes CATRDRGQGNSPLHF.

The chain recombines TRBV19 with TRBJ1-2; TRBD1 might be the D (5 bases). This CDR3 has 15 residues. Trimming pared 1 base from V and 4 bases from J, leaving 13 bases between. CDR1 is LNHDA, CDR2 SQIVND, per germline (reference sequence). CDR3 sequence reads: CASSIGRAALYGYTF. CDR3 nucleotide sequence: TGTGCCAGTAGTATAGGCAGGGCGGCCCTCTATGGCTACACCTTC. Full variable domain (rest looked up from reference TRBV19 and TRBJ1-2): DGGITQSPKYLFRKEGQNVTLSCEQNLNHDAMYWYRQDPGQGLRLIYYSQIVNDFQKGDIAEGYSVSREKKESFPLTVTSAQKNPTAFYLCASSIGRAALYGYTFGSGTRLTVV.

This clone occurred a few times. The chain is built from TRBV6-5 and TRBJ1-2, with 7 bases fitting TRBD1. The germline V gene has CDR1 MNHEY and CDR2 SVGAGI. With 2 bases clipped from V and 2 bases from J, the junction kept 2 bases outside the gene matches. This CDR3 region has 14 residues. The CDR3 spells CASSYRQGNYGYTF. CDR3 coding DNA: TGTGCCAGCAGTTACCGACAGGGAAACTATGGCTACACCTTC.

The genes are TRBV19 and TRBJ1-5; D gene unclear. Germline CDR1 is LNHDA and CDR2 is SQIVND (reference sequence). Between the trimmed V and J ends, which lost 3 bases and 0 bases, there was a span of 6 bases. CDR3 length equals 14 residues. The CDR3 sequence: CASSMVSSNQPQHF. In nucleotides, the CDR3 is TGTGCCAGTAGTATGGTCAGTAGCAATCAGCCCCAGCATTTT.

This clone turned up a few times. The chain combines TRBV6-5 with TRBJ1-6; a possible D gene is TRBD1 (6 bases). Germline lookup yields CDR1 MNHEY and CDR2 SVGAGI. Trimming pared 2 bases from V and 10 bases from J, leaving 12 bases between. The CDR3 has 14 amino acids. The CDR3 bases are TGTGCCAGCAGTTACGGCAGGGGTGAATCACCCCTCCACTTT. Translation: CASSYGRGESPLHF.

The V call is TRBV30, the J call TRBJ1-2, with 10 bases fitting TRBD1. Per the germline V gene, CDR1 is GTSNPN and CDR2 is SVGIG (reference sequence). This CDR3 is 13 amino acids long. Trimming at V came to 0 bases and at J to 6 bases, leaving 1 base not matched to a gene. CDR3 residues: CAWSVGTGDGYTF. Written as DNA, the CDR3 is TGTGCCTGGAGTGTAGGGACAGGGGATGGCTACACCTTC.

This rearrangement joins TRBV15 to TRBJ2-3, with 7 nucleotides matching TRBD2. CDR1 LNHNV and CDR2 YYDKDF come from the germline V gene (reference sequence). V shed 1 base and J 4 bases; nucleotides not matched to a gene: 5. The CDR3 covers 15 residues. The CDR3 loop is CATSRGSGEADTQYF. CDR3 in DNA: TGTGCCACCAGCAGAGGCAGCGGGGAGGCAGATACGCAGTATTTT.

This clone turned up a few times. V is TRBV5-1 and J is TRBJ2-2, with D unclear. The CDR3 has 11 amino acids. V lost 6 bases to trimming and J lost 7 bases, with 7 bases between them. The germline V gene has CDR1 SGHRS and CDR2 YFSETQ. The CDR3 DNA reads as TGCGCCAGCAAGAACCACGGGGAGCTGTTTTTT. This translates into CASKNHGELFF.

The V call is TRBV28, the J call TRBJ2-5, with 11 bases lining up with TRBD2. Germline CDR1 MDHEN, CDR2 SYDVKM. The CDR3 is 13 residues long. The J segment lost 5 bases and the V segment lost 5 bases, leaving 1 base of the junction unmatched. The CDR3 is CASSIAGGETQYF. The DNA for the CDR3 is TGTGCCAGCAGTATAGCGGGAGGGGAGACCCAGTACTTC.

This clone occurred a few times. The chain couples TRBV7-9 to TRBJ1-3; a weak D match, TRBD1 (6 bases). V lost 4 bases to trimming and J lost 6 bases, with 13 bases between them. The CDR3 extends over 14 amino acids. Germline-derived CDR1 and CDR2 are SEHNR and FQNEAQ (reference sequence). The CDR3 here is CASSSQQGQNTIYF. The CDR3 nucleotides are TGTGCCAGCAGCTCACAACAGGGTCAAAACACCATATATTTT. Together with reference TRBV7-9 and TRBJ1-3, the CDR3 gives the full variable domain: DTGVSQNPRHKITKRGQNVTFRCDPISEHNRLYWYRQTLGQGPEFLTYFQNEAQLEKSRLLSDRFSAERPKGSFSTLEIQRTEQGDSAMYLCASSSQQGQNTIYFGEGSWLTVV.

CDR3: CASSRSLGGQGTGELFF. The CDR3, as DNA: TGCGCCAGCAGCCGATCCCTAGGAGGTCAGGGCACCGGGGAGCTGTTTTTT. The V and J genes are TRBV10-1 and TRBJ2-2; D may be TRBD1 or TRBD2 (5 bases each). V lost 6 bases to trimming and J lost 4 bases, with 21 bases between them. There are 17 residues in the CDR3. Germline V gives CDR1 WNHNN, CDR2 SYGVQD (reference sequence).

This sequence joins TRBV6-5 and TRBJ1-2; 9 bases are a match to TRBD1. The CDR3 spans 13 residues. Germline lookup yields CDR1 MNHEY and CDR2 SVGAGI. After removal of 6 bases from V and 7 bases from J, the junction contained 6 bases not matched to a gene. In nucleotides, the CDR3 is TGTGCCAGCAGACTACAGGGGGCAGGTGGCTACACCTTC. It is translated as CASRLQGAGGYTF.

J is TRBJ1-1 and V is TRBV4-1; tentatively, D is TRBD1 (5 bases). Trimming cost V 4 bases and J 2 bases, with 14 bases left between them. CDR3 length: 15 residues. The germline V gene has CDR1 MGHRA and CDR2 YSYEKL. The CDR3: CASSLPDTGNTEAFF. In DNA, the CDR3 is TGCGCCAGCAGCCTGCCGGACACGGGAAACACTGAAGCTTTCTTT.

This clone was seen only once. The chain uses TRBV27 and TRBJ2-1, with TRBD2 matching over 9 bases. The CDR3 has 16 residues. Germline V CDR1 and CDR2: MNHEY, SMNVEV (reference sequence). V was clipped by 0 bases and J by 5 bases; unmatched bases: 5. The CDR3 region is CASSLSSAGGNNEQFF. The CDR3 nucleotides read TGTGCCAGCAGTTTATCGTCCGCGGGGGGGAACAATGAGCAGTTCTTC.